The TCR beta chain under discussion was sequenced for a study of CD8 T cells in ankylosing spondylitis. Study-wide results and limits: In the blood and synovial fluid of reactive arthritis, some motif variants had been previously reported. Researchers reportedly found disease-linked clones significantly enriched in matched ankylosing spondylitis synovial fluid.

Germline lookup yields CDR1 SGHRS and CDR2 YFSETQ. V was shortened by 4 bases and J by 2 bases, with 17 bases between the two germline ends. The CDR3 has 16 residues. This clonotype has at least ten counts. What it binds is unknown. TCRdb reprocessed the 5' RACE reads with MiXCR, giving one entry per CDR3 protein. This sample has 120,000 or so distinct CDR3 sequences; roughly 13% occur once, and the top ten carry roughly 3%. This sequence joins TRBV5-1 and TRBJ2-3, with a tentative D call TRBD1 (6 bases). The receptor comes from a female donor with ankylosing spondylitis or in good health (not recorded which). The material sequenced was blood, either unsorted or a sorted T cell fraction (not recorded which). CDR3 nucleotide sequence: TGCGCCAGCAGCGGGGGACAAGGGGTTATCACAGATACGCAGTATTTT. Protein sequence: CASSGGQGVITDTQYF. The whole variable domain, remainder taken from reference TRBV5-1 and TRBJ2-3, is KAGVTQTPRYLIKTRGQQVTLSCSPISGHRSVSWYQQTPGQGLQFLFEYFSETQRNKGNFPGRFSGRQFSNSRSEMNVSTLELGDSALYLCASSGGQGVITDTQYFGPGTRLTVL.